Listed below are T cell receptor beta chains from one sample, sequenced in a study of T cell repertoires in cytomegalovirus infection. One entry per CDR3 protein, called by TCRdb with MiXCR from the reads. Here the sample spans fewer than 200,000 distinct CDR3 sequences, under 25% being singletons. The specimen was PBMCs. These receptors all come from a human donor in good health (CMV status not recorded). Some clones in this sample may be carry-over from other donors' samples. Both conserved end residues are part of each CDR3. The order of the fields is clone size, V gene, D gene, J gene, CDR3 DNA, CDR3 protein. D genes are given only for firm matches. Only some rows state a clone size, as once, few, many or a class for expanded clones.

NA	TRBV7-9	NA	TRBJ1-2	TGTGCCAGCAGCCTTCGGACAAGCCTGAGCTATGGCTACACCTTC	CASSLRTSLSYGYTF
few	TRBV15	TRBD1	TRBJ2-7	TGTGCCATCGGACAGGGGATAAGCTCCTACGAGCAGTACTTC	CAIGQGISSYEQYF
few	TRBV6-5	NA	TRBJ1-4	TGTGCCAGCAGTTGGGACCCAAGGGGTCGCCCCGGGGAAAAACTGTTTTTT	CASSWDPRGRPGEKLFF
NA	TRBV12-3/TRBV12-4	NA	TRBJ1-1	TGTGCCAGCAGCCGACAGAACCTGAACACTGAAGCTTTCTTT	CASSRQNLNTEAFF
many	TRBV7-2	NA	TRBJ1-2	TGTGCCAGCAGCTCATCTCACAGTACTAACTATGGCTACACCTTC	CASSSSHSTNYGYTF
NA	TRBV6-2/TRBV6-3	NA	TRBJ2-5	TGTGCCAGCAGTTACCCTAAGGCTAGCTTGAAGGAGACCCAGTACTTC	CASSYPKASLKETQYF
many	TRBV7-6	NA	TRBJ2-3	TGTGCCAGCAGCTTAGCGGGAGAGCCGGATACGCAGTATTTT	CASSLAGEPDTQYF
NA	TRBV15	NA	TRBJ2-5	TGTGCCACCAGCAGACCAAATCAGGGTGTTGAGACCCAGTACTTC	CATSRPNQGVETQYF
few	TRBV19	NA	TRBJ2-2	TGTGCCAGTAGTATACCTCCCGGAGGGGCCCTCATAGGGGAGCTGTTTTTT	CASSIPPGGALIGELFF
few	TRBV7-8	NA	TRBJ1-1	TGTGCCAGCAGCTGGGACATCTATATGAACACTGAAGCTTTCTTT	CASSWDIYMNTEAFF
many	TRBV10-3	NA	TRBJ2-3	TGTGCCATCAGTGACCCCCAGGGGGGGACAGATACGCAGTATTTT	CAISDPQGGTDTQYF
NA	TRBV18	NA	TRBJ1-2	TGTGCCAGCTCACCGGCGGGACAATATGGCTACACCTTC	CASSPAGQYGYTF
NA	TRBV7-9	NA	TRBJ2-2	TGTGCCAGCAGCTTCCGGGACACTTACACCGGGGAGCTGTTTTTT	CASSFRDTYTGELFF
NA	TRBV4-1	NA	TRBJ1-5	TGCGCCAGCAGCCAAGATGGGTCTGACTATCAGCCCCAGCATTTT	CASSQDGSDYQPQHF
few	TRBV12-3/TRBV12-4	TRBD1	TRBJ2-1	TGTGCCAGCAGGTCCGGGACAGGGCTCTACAATGAGCAGTTCTTC	CASRSGTGLYNEQFF
few	TRBV19	NA	TRBJ2-4	TGTGCCAGTAGTCCGTACTCAGGGCGGGCCTCTGCCTCAGCCAAAAACATTCAGTACTTC	CASSPYSGRASASAKNIQYF
many	TRBV7-2	TRBD2	TRBJ2-4	TGTGCCAGCAGCGTCTCCGGGACTAGCGGGAGTCGTCAGGACTTC	CASSVSGTSGSRQDF
many	TRBV7-2	TRBD2	TRBJ2-4	TGTGCCAGCAGCTTAGTATCACTAGCGGGAGGGCCTCGCGACATTCAGTACTTC	CASSLVSLAGGPRDIQYF
few	TRBV28	NA	TRBJ1-2	TGTGCCAGCAGTTTAATCCAGCAAAAGGGGAACTATGGCTACACCTTC	CASSLIQQKGNYGYTF
once	TRBV7-2	TRBD2	TRBJ2-1	TGTGCCAGCCCAGCGGGAGGGATCGACGAGCAGTTCTTC	CASPAGGIDEQFF
many	TRBV7-2	TRBD2	TRBJ2-7	TGTGCCAGCAGCTTAGCGGGGGGCGGGAGGTACGAGCAGTACTTC	CASSLAGGGRYEQYF
NA	TRBV28	NA	TRBJ1-5	TGTGCCAGCAGTTTGGGCGGCGGCCGGCCCCAGCATTTT	CASSLGGGRPQHF
NA	TRBV7-6	TRBD2	TRBJ2-1	TGTGCCAGCAGCCATCTACAGACTAGCGGGAGTAAGAATGAGCAGTTCTTC	CASSHLQTSGSKNEQFF
once	TRBV6-2/TRBV6-3	NA	TRBJ2-1	TGTGCCAGCAGTCCCCTGAAGGGACAATCCCTAAACAATGATCAGTTCTTC	CASSPLKGQSLNNDQFF
NA	TRBV7-3	TRBD1	TRBJ1-2	TGTGCCAGCAGCCAGTCGTCGACAGGGGGTGGCTACACCTTC	CASSQSSTGGGYTF
many	TRBV7-7	TRBD1	TRBJ2-2	TGTGCTAGCAGCATTGGACAGGGGACCGGGGAGCTGTTTTTT	CASSIGQGTGELFF
NA	TRBV5-1	TRBD1	TRBJ2-7	TGCGCCAGCAGCTGGGACAGGGAGGGCTACGAGCAGTACTTC	CASSWDREGYEQYF
many	TRBV7-3	TRBD2	TRBJ2-3	TGTGCCAGCAGCCCCTCTAGCGGAGGGTCCACAGATACGCAGTATTTT	CASSPSSGGSTDTQYF
NA	TRBV5-5	NA	TRBJ1-3	TGTGCCAGCAGCACCGCCGTCTCGAGCTCTGGAAACACCATATATTTT	CASSTAVSSSGNTIYF
few	TRBV4-1	NA	TRBJ2-7	TGCGCCAGCAGCCAAGATCCCCGCAGCGGCTACGAGCAGTACTTC	CASSQDPRSGYEQYF
NA	TRBV7-2	NA	TRBJ2-1	TGTGCCAGCATCAGGGACCACCCCGGGGAGTTCTTC	CASIRDHPGEFF
few	TRBV7-4	TRBD1	TRBJ1-2	TGTGCCAGCAGCCCGGGACAGGGTACCGGCTACACCTTC	CASSPGQGTGYTF
many	TRBV7-9	NA	TRBJ2-2	TGTGCCAGCAGCTTAGACGCAGGGAACACCGGGGAGCTGTTTTTT	CASSLDAGNTGELFF
NA	TRBV3-1	TRBD1	TRBJ1-2	TGTGCCAGCAGCCAAGATTCTGAGGGGGCAGGATATGGCTACACCTTC	CASSQDSEGAGYGYTF
NA	TRBV6-5	NA	TRBJ1-1	TGTGCCAGCAACAGGGACACTGAAGCTTTCTTT	CASNRDTEAFF
many	TRBV7-9	TRBD1	TRBJ2-3	TGTGCCAGCAGCCCCCAACAGGGGACAGATACGCAGTATTTT	CASSPQQGTDTQYF
NA	TRBV7-2	NA	TRBJ1-5	TGTGCCAGCAGCTTAATGGACGGGAGGAGTCAGCCCCAGCATTTT	CASSLMDGRSQPQHF
NA	TRBV25-1	TRBD1	TRBJ1-2	TGTGCCAGCAGTGAACGAGGGACAGTTCGCGGCTACACCTTC	CASSERGTVRGYTF
few	TRBV7-7	TRBD1	TRBJ2-7	TGTGCTAGCAGCTTAGCCGGACAGGGCGCCGAGCAGTACTTC	CASSLAGQGAEQYF
NA	TRBV2	NA	TRBJ2-1	TGTGCCAGCCCCGGCGGGAAAAAAGAGCAGTTCTTC	CASPGGKKEQFF
few	TRBV20-1	TRBD1	TRBJ2-5	TGCAGTGCTAGATTGGGACAGTTCCAAGAGACCCAGTACTTC	CSARLGQFQETQYF
few	TRBV7-2	TRBD2	TRBJ2-1	TGTGCCAGCACATATGAAGCGGGAGTGAGTAATGAGCAGTTCTTC	CASTYEAGVSNEQFF
many	TRBV5-5	NA	TRBJ2-7	TGTGCCAGCAGCTACGGACAAACCTACGAGCAGTACTTC	CASSYGQTYEQYF
many	TRBV7-2	NA	TRBJ1-2	TGTGCCAGCAGATTCGAATTGGACTATGGCTACACCTTC	CASRFELDYGYTF
NA	TRBV20-1	NA	TRBJ1-1	TGCAGTGCTAGCGATCAGGGTGAAGCTTTCTTT	CSASDQGEAFF
few	TRBV5-1	NA	TRBJ2-7	TGCGCCAGCAGTTCCAACGCCATCTACGAGCAGTACTTC	CASSSNAIYEQYF
NA	TRBV27	TRBD2	TRBJ2-3	TGTGCCAGCAGACCCGGGACTACTATCACAGATACGCAGTATTTT	CASRPGTTITDTQYF
NA	TRBV5-1	NA	TRBJ2-1	TGCGCCAGCAGTGATGGACTCCGCGTCGGGTACAATGAGCAGTTCTTC	CASSDGLRVGYNEQFF
NA	TRBV11-2	NA	TRBJ2-3	TGTGCCAGCAGCTTAAACCCTAGCAACACAGATACGCAGTATTTT	CASSLNPSNTDTQYF
few	TRBV10-3	NA	TRBJ1-2	TGTGCCATCAGTGAGGCCACAGGGAACTATGGCTACACCTTC	CAISEATGNYGYTF
many	TRBV7-2	TRBD2	TRBJ2-7	TGTGCCAGCAGCTCCCATTGGGGGACTAGCGGGAGGAGCTCCTACGAGCAGTACTTC	CASSSHWGTSGRSSYEQYF
many	TRBV7-2	NA	TRBJ2-7	TGTGCCAGCAGCTTACGAGGCACCAACTCCTACGAGCAGTACTTC	CASSLRGTNSYEQYF
NA	TRBV9	NA	TRBJ1-2	TGTGCCAGCAGCGGCCGGGGGAAAAACTATGGCTACACCTTC	CASSGRGKNYGYTF
NA	TRBV6-5	TRBD1	TRBJ1-1	TGTGCCATCCACAGGGGGCATGGTGAAGCTTTCTTT	CAIHRGHGEAFF
NA	TRBV7-2	TRBD1	TRBJ2-1	TGTGCCAGCAGCTTATCCGGGACAGGGTCCAATGAGCAGTTCTTC	CASSLSGTGSNEQFF
few	TRBV30	TRBD2	TRBJ2-3	TGTGCCTACCTGGGACTAGCGGGATGCCTTTTT	CAYLGLAGCLF
many	TRBV25-1	NA	TRBJ2-1	TGTGCCAGCAGTGAATGGGGGAATGAGCAGTTCTTC	CASSEWGNEQFF
few	TRBV12-3/TRBV12-4	TRBD2	TRBJ2-7	TGTGCCAGCAGCCGGGGGGGGGGCCAGTACGAGCAGTACTTC	CASSRGGGQYEQYF
NA	TRBV2	NA	TRBJ1-5	TGTGCCAGCAGATCCCGACAAGCGAATAGCAATCAGCCCCAGCATTTT	CASRSRQANSNQPQHF
few	TRBV6-5	TRBD1	TRBJ1-1	TGTGCCACCCTCCCGAGGACAGGGAACACTGAAGCTTTCTTT	CATLPRTGNTEAFF